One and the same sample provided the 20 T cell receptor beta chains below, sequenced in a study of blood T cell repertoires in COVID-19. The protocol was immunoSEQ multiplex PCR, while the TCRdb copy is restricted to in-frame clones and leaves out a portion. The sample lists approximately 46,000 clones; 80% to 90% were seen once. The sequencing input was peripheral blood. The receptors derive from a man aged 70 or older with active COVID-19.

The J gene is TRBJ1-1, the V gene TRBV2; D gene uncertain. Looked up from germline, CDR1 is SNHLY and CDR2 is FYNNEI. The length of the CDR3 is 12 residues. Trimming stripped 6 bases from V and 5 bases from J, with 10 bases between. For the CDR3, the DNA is TGTGCCAGCAGGCTGGGCTGGACTGAAGCTTTCTTT. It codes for CASRLGWTEAFF.

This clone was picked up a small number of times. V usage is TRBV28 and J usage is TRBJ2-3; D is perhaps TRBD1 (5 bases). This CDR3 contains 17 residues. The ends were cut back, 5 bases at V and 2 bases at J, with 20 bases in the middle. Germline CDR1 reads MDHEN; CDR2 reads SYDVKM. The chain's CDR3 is CASSPWGRSPDTDTQYF. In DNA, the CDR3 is TGTGCCAGCAGTCCATGGGGCAGAAGCCCTGACACAGATACGCAGTATTTT.

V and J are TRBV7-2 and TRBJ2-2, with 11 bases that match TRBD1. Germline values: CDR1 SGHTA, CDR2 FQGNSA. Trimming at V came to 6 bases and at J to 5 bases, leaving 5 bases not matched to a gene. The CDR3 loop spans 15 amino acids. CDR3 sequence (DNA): TGTGCCAGCAGAACCGGGACAGGGGGGACCGGGGAGCTGTTTTTT. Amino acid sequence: CASRTGTGGTGELFF.

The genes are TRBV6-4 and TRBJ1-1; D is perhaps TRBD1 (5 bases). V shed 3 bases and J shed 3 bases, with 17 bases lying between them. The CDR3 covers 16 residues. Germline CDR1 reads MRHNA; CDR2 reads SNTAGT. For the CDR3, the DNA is TGTGCCAGCAGTGAATCCTATGACAGTTTTCACACTGAAGCTTTCTTT. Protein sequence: CASSESYDSFHTEAFF.

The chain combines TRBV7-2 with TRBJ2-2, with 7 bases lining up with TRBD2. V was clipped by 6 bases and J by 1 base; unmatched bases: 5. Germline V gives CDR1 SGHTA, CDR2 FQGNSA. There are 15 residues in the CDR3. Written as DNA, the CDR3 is TGTGCCAGCAGGATGGGCGGGGGGAACACCGGGGAGCTGTTTTTT. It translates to CASRMGGGNTGELFF. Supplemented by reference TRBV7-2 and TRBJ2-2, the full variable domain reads GAGVSQSPSNKVTEKGKDVELRCDPISGHTALYWYRQSLGQGLEFLIYFQGNSAPDKSGLPSDRFSAERTGGSVSTLTIQRTQQEDSAVYLCASRMGGGNTGELFFGEGSRLTVL.

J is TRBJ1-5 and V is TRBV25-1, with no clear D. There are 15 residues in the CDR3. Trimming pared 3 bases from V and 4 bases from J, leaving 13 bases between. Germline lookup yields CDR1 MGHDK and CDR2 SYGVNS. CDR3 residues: CASSDLGEGNQPQHF. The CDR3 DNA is TGTGCCAGCAGTGATCTGGGCGAGGGAAATCAGCCCCAGCATTTT.

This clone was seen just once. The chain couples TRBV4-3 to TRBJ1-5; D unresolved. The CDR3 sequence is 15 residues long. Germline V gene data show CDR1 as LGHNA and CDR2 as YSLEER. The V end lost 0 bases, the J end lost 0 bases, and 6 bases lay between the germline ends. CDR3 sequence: CASSQEAVSNQPQHF. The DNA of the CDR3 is TGCGCCAGCAGCCAAGAGGCAGTTAGCAATCAGCCCCAGCATTTT.

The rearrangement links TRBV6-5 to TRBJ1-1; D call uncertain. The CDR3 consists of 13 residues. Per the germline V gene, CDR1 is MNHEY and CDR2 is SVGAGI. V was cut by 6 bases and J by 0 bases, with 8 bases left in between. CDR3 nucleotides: TGTGCCAGCAGCAGAGAGGTGAACACTGAAGCTTTCTTT. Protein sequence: CASSREVNTEAFF.

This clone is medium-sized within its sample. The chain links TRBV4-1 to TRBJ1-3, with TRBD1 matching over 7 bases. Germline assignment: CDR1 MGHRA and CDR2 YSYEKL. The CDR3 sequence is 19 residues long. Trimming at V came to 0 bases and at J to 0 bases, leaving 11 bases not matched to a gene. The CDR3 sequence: CASSQDLSLGTDSGNTIYF. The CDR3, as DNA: TGCGCCAGCAGCCAAGACCTTTCCCTCGGGACAGACTCTGGAAACACCATATATTTT.

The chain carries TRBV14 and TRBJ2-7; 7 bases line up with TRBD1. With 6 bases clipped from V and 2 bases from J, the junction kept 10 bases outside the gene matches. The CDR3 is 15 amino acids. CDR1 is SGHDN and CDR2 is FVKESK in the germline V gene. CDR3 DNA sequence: TGTGCCAGCAGTCGCGACAGGGTAAACACCTACGAGCAGTACTTC. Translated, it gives CASSRDRVNTYEQYF.

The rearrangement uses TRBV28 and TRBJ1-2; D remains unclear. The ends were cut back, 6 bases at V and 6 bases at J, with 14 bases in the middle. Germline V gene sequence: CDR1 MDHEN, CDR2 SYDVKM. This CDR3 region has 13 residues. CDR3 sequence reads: CASRLPTADGYTF. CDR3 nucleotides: TGTGCCAGCAGACTACCCACGGCCGATGGCTACACCTTC.

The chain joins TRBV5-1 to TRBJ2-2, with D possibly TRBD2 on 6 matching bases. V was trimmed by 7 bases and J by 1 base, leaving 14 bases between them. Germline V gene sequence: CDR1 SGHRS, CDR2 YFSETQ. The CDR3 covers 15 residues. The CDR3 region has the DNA TGCGCCAGCGCTTCCGGGACTCTGAACACCGGGGAGCTGTTTTTT. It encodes CASASGTLNTGELFF.

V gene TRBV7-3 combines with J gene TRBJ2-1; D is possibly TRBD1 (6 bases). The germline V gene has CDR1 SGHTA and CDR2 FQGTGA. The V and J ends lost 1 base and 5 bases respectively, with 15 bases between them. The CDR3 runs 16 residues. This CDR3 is CASSLRGTSFHNEQFF. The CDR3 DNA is TGTGCCAGCAGCTTAAGAGGGACATCTTTCCACAATGAGCAGTTCTTC.

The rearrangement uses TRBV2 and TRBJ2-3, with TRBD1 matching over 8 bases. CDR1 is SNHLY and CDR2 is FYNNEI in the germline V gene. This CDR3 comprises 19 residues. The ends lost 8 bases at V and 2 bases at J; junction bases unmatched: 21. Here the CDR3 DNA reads TGTGCCAGCGAACGAGAACTAGACGTGAGGACAGGGACCACAGATACGCAGTATTTT. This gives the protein CASERELDVRTGTTDTQYF.

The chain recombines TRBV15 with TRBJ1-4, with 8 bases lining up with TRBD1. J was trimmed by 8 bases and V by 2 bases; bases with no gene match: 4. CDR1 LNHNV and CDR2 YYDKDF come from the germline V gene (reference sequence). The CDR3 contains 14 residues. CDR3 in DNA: TGTGCCACCAGCAGACAGGGGGCTCGGGAAAAACTGTTTTTT. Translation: CATSRQGAREKLFF.

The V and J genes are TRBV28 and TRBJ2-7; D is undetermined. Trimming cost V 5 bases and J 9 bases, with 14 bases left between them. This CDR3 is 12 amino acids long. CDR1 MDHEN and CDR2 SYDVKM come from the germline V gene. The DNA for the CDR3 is TGTGCCAGCAGTCCCCCCCTCACCGGGCAGTACTTC. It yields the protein CASSPPLTGQYF.

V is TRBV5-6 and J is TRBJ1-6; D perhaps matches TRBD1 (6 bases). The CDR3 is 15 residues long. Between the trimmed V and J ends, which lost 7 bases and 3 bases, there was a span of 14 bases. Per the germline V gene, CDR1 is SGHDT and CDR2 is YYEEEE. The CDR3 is CASGLSQGYNSPLHF. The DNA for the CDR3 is TGTGCCAGCGGCCTTTCACAGGGCTATAATTCACCCCTCCACTTT.

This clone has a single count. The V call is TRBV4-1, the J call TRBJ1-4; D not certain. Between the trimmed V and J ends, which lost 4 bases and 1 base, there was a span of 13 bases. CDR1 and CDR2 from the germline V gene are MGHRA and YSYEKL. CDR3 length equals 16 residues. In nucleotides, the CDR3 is TGCGCCAGCAGCCCCACCGGGATGCAAACTAATGAAAAACTGTTTTTT. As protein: CASSPTGMQTNEKLFF.

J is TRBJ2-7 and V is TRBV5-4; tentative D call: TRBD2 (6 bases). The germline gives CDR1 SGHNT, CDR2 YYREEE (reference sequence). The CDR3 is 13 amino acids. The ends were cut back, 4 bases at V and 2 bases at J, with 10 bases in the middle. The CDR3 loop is CASSPGGPYEQYF. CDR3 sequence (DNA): TGTGCCAGCAGCCCCGGGGGACCCTACGAGCAGTACTTC.

The CDR3 DNA sequence: TGTGCCAGCAGCCAGCAGGGGACAGGGGGTGGAAACACCATATATTTT. This translates into CASSQQGTGGGNTIYF. The chain employs TRBV7-2 and TRBJ1-3; TRBD1 aligns across 11 bases. The CDR3 is 16 amino acids. With V trimmed by 5 bases and J by 3 bases, 6 bases remained unmatched. Germline CDR1 is SGHTA and CDR2 is FQGNSA.